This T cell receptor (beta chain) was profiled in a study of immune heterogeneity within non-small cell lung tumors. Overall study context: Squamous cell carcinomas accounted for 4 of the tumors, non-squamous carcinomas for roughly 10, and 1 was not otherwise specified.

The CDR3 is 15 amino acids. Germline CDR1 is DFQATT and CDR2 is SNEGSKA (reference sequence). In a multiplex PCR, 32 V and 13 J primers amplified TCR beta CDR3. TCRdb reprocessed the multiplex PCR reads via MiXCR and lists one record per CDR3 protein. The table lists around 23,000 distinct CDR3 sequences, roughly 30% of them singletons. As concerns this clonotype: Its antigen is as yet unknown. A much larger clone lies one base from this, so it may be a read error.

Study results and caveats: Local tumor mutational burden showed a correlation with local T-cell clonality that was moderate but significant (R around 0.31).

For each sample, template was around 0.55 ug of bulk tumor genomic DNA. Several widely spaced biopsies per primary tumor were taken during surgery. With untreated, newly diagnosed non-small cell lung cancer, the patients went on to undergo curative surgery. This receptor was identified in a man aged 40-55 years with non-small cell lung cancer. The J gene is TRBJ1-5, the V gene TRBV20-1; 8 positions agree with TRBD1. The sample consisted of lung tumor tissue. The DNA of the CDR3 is TGCAGTGCTCCTGCAGGGGGCCTGGGCAATCTGCCCCAGCATTTT. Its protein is CSAPAGGLGNLPQHF.